The 5 T cell receptor beta chains reported below all come from one sample, sequenced in a study of T cell clones after liver transplantation. Generated by immunoSEQ multiplex PCR, the TCRdb table keeps only in-frame clones and is missing some. The sample has roughly 62,000 clones, less than 85% seen once. The sequencing here drew on CD4+ T cells from blood, taken at the approximately 15-month timepoint. The receptors were gathered from a human patient who received a liver transplant. Some T cells may be the graft donor's.

The DNA for the CDR3 is TGTGCCAGTAAAGTGGACTCTGGGGCCAACGTCCTGACTTTC. This gives the protein CASKVDSGANVLTF. The chain links TRBV19 to TRBJ2-6; D is undetermined. CDR3 size: 14 residues. Germline CDR1 reads LNHDA; CDR2 reads SQIVND (reference sequence). Trimming stripped 7 bases from V and 0 bases from J, with 7 bases between. Filled out from reference TRBV19 and TRBJ2-6, the complete variable domain reads DGGITQSPKYLFRKEGQNVTLSCEQNLNHDAMYWYRQDPGQGLRLIYYSQIVNDFQKGDIAEGYSVSREKKESFPLTVTSAQKNPTAFYLCASKVDSGANVLTFGAGSRLTVL.

The chain recombines TRBV7-9 with TRBJ2-5; D gene ambiguous. Trimming cost V 6 bases and J 5 bases, with 10 bases left between them. Germline V gene data show CDR1 as SEHNR and CDR2 as FQNEAQ (reference sequence). This CDR3 is 12 amino acids long. As DNA, the CDR3 is TGTGCCAGCAGTTCGGGCCAGGAGACCCAGTACTTC. This gives the protein CASSSGQETQYF.

The V call is TRBV5-5, the J call TRBJ1-6; no definite D call. CDR3 length equals 12 residues. Between the trimmed V and J ends, which lost 0 bases and 15 bases, there was a span of 10 bases. Germline CDR1 and CDR2: SGHKS and YYEKEE (reference sequence). The CDR3 nucleotides are TGTGCCAGCAGCTTGGAACCTTGGGACCTCCACTTT. Protein product: CASSLEPWDLHF.

The chain employs TRBV5-1 and TRBJ1-1, with D perhaps TRBD1 (6 bases). Looked up from germline, CDR1 is SGHRS and CDR2 is YFSETQ. CDR3 length: 12 residues. The ends were cut back, 3 bases at V and 8 bases at J, with 11 bases in the middle. CDR3 residues: CASSSQGKEAFF. In nucleotides, the CDR3 is TGCGCCAGCAGCTCCCAGGGGAAAGAAGCTTTCTTT.

This clone was seen a handful of times. The rearrangement links TRBV10-1 to TRBJ2-2; D ambiguous. This CDR3 has 13 residues. Trimming shortened V by 6 bases and J by 2 bases, and 7 bases separated the two germline ends. Germline CDR1 reads WNHNN; CDR2 reads SYGVQD (reference sequence). The chain's CDR3 is CASRGDNTGELFF. The CDR3 DNA reads as TGCGCCAGCAGAGGAGACAACACCGGGGAGCTGTTTTTT.